This TCR beta chain was profiled in a study of blood T cell repertoires in COVID-19. Whole-study context: Sites in the United States, Italy and Spain provided acute and convalescent COVID-19 samples. Sample material is recorded as cDNA or gDNA derived from T cells, B-cell-depleted T cells, or PBMCs.

Per the study methods: Amplification of reference gene primers was used by the study to estimate nucleated cell counts. Method: immunoSEQ multiplex PCR; TCRdb's copy keeps in-frame clones and lacks some. V and J calls and clone size come straight from that table; D and trimming were deduced from the DNA. The repertoire holds under 150,000 clones, with 75% to 90% as singletons. The V end was cut by 5 bases, the J end by 0 bases, with 14 bases between. Looked up from germline, CDR1 is SGHTA and CDR2 is FQGTGA. There are 17 residues in the CDR3. This clone showed up just once. The receptor was isolated from a man aged 50 or older with active COVID-19. Sequencing input: peripheral blood. The chain has TRBV7-3 and TRBJ2-6; D is undetermined. The CDR3 DNA sequence: TGTGCCAGCAGCATGGCAGATTTACGCTCTGGGGCCAACGTCCTGACTTTC. This translates into CASSMADLRSGANVLTF.